This TCR beta chain was identified in a study of Siglec-9 on CD8 T cells in melanoma. V lost 4 bases and J lost 1, with 13 bases in between. Germline V gene lookup returns CDR1 MGHRA and CDR2 YSYEKL. This CDR3 has 15 amino acids. Generated by immunoSEQ multiplex PCR, the TCRdb table keeps only in-frame clones and is missing some. The profile shows around 29,000 clones, roughly 80% of them singletons. The sample consisted of Siglec-9- CD8+ T cells sorted from blood. The sequence was obtained from a human donor in good health. J is TRBJ1-1 and V is TRBV4-1; D unclear. Here the CDR3 reads CASSRAGVGNTEAFF. In DNA, the CDR3 is TGCGCCAGCAGCCGAGCTGGGGTCGGGAACACTGAAGCTTTCTTT.